The rows below give T cell receptor beta chains drawn from one sample of a study of cytomegalovirus exposure and HLA in healthy donors. Profiling relied on immunoSEQ multiplex PCR, and the TCRdb table lists in-frame clones only, not all of them. Its clone listing holds fewer than 150,000 clones. The sequencing input was PBMCs. These receptors all stem from a man between 35 and 55 years old in good health and CMV-seronegative. The CDR3 runs from the conserved cysteine through the conserved F or W. Each record gives: D gene, J gene, V gene, CDR3 protein, CDR3 DNA. The D gene is left open where the match is weak.

>-|TRBJ2-7|TRBV2
CASSEGPYEQYF
TGTGCCAGCAGTGAAGGGCCCTACGAGCAGTACTTC
>TRBD1|TRBJ1-6|TRBV5-1
CASRTGSGSYNSPLHF
TGCGCCAGCAGGACAGGGTCCGGCTCCTATAATTCACCCCTCCACTTT
>TRBD1|TRBJ2-3|TRBV28
CASSLELVGGVRQGVDTQYF
TGTGCCAGCAGTTTAGAGTTAGTTGGGGGAGTCAGGCAGGGGGTCGATACGCAGTATTTT
>-|TRBJ2-7|TRBV7-2
CASSSQGFYEQYF
TGTGCCAGCAGCTCGCAGGGGTTCTACGAGCAGTACTTC
>TRBD1|TRBJ1-4|TRBV28
CASSLSVGQKNEKLFF
TGTGCCAGCAGTTTATCCGTGGGACAGAAAAATGAAAAACTGTTTTTT
>TRBD1|TRBJ1-5|TRBV2
CASNLGTEAQHF
TGTGCCAGCAACTTGGGGACAGAGGCCCAGCATTTT
>-|TRBJ2-4|TRBV2
CARGATGAKNIQYF
TGTGCCAGGGGGGCTACAGGGGCCAAAAACATTCAGTACTTC
>TRBD2|TRBJ2-3|TRBV25-1
CASSEYASGDSTDTQYF
TGTGCCAGCAGTGAATATGCTAGCGGGGATTCCACAGATACGCAGTATTTT
>-|TRBJ2-7|TRBV27
CASSYWDTTTFSYEQYF
TGTGCCAGCAGCTATTGGGACACCACCACTTTCTCCTACGAGCAGTACTTC
>TRBD1|TRBJ2-7|TRBV7-9
CASSWGQSYEQYF
TGTGCCAGCAGCTGGGGACAGTCCTACGAGCAGTACTTC
>TRBD1|TRBJ1-4|TRBV19
CASSETGKLFF
TGTGCCAGTAGTGAGACAGGGAAACTGTTTTTT
>-|TRBJ1-1|TRBV5-1
CASSPSLTDNTEAFF
TGCGCCAGCAGCCCTTCCTTGACAGATAACACTGAAGCTTTCTTT
>-|TRBJ2-3|TRBV10-1
CASRRGGRPADTQYF
TGCGCCAGCAGGAGGGGAGGACGGCCGGCGGATACGCAGTATTTT
>TRBD1|TRBJ1-6|TRBV9
CASSNPGQGTSTGNSPLHF
TGTGCCAGCAGCAACCCGGGACAGGGGACCAGCACGGGGAATTCACCCCTCCACTTT
>-|TRBJ2-1|TRBV5-1
CASSPPGDPYNEQFF
TGCGCCAGCAGCCCCCCGGGGGACCCCTACAATGAGCAGTTCTTC
>-|TRBJ2-5|TRBV18
CASSPGSGGRKTQYF
TGTGCCAGCTCACCAGGTAGCGGCGGAAGGAAGACCCAGTACTTC
>TRBD1|TRBJ1-2|TRBV6-6
CASSPPGQTNYGYTF
TGTGCCAGCAGTCCGCCGGGACAGACTAACTATGGCTACACCTTC
>TRBD2|TRBJ2-7|TRBV5-4
CASSSAGTSGAVYEQYF
TGTGCCAGCAGCTCAGCCGGGACTAGCGGGGCGGTATACGAGCAGTACTTC
>TRBD1|TRBJ1-6|TRBV25-1
CASSESTGGNSPLHF
TGTGCCAGCAGTGAGAGCACAGGGGGTAATTCACCCCTCCACTTT
>TRBD1|TRBJ2-7|TRBV2
CASSSGTGAPYEQYF
TGTGCCAGCAGCTCCGGGACAGGGGCCCCCTACGAGCAGTACTTC
>TRBD1|TRBJ2-7|TRBV2
CASSPGTGPYEQYF
TGTGCCAGCAGTCCCGGGACAGGGCCCTACGAGCAGTACTTC
>TRBD2|TRBJ2-1|TRBV5-1
CASSPTSGASLWDEQFF
TGCGCCAGCAGCCCGACTAGCGGGGCCTCCCTATGGGATGAGCAGTTCTTC
>TRBD2|TRBJ2-1|TRBV7-9
CASSFSGHSCNEQFF
TGTGCCAGCAGTTTTAGCGGGCACTCCTGCAATGAGCAGTTCTTC
>TRBD1|TRBJ2-5|TRBV5-1
CASSLVQGVRETQYF
TGCGCCAGCAGCTTGGTCCAGGGGGTAAGAGAGACCCAGTACTTC
>TRBD1|TRBJ2-5|TRBV9
CASSPPGGRRETQYF
TGTGCCAGCAGCCCCCCAGGGGGCCGAAGAGAGACCCAGTACTTC
>-|TRBJ1-1|TRBV4-2
CASTPTGTNTEAFF
TGTGCCAGCACCCCGACAGGAACGAACACTGAAGCTTTCTTT
>-|TRBJ2-5|TRBV6-1
CASRTRGQETQYF
TGTGCCAGCCGAACGCGAGGGCAAGAGACCCAGTACTTC
>-|TRBJ1-5|TRBV7-2
CASSPSYSNQPQHF
TGTGCCAGCAGCCCCTCGTATAGCAATCAGCCCCAGCATTTT
>-|TRBJ2-7|TRBV13
CASSLTGGRYEQYF
TGTGCCAGCAGCCTCACGGGGGGCCGATACGAGCAGTACTTC
>-|TRBJ2-2|TRBV6-4
CASREDSGYSGELFF
TGTGCCAGCAGAGAAGACTCCGGATACTCCGGGGAGCTGTTTTTT
>TRBD1|TRBJ1-3|TRBV27
CASSDTGGGNTIYF
TGTGCCAGCAGTGACACAGGGGGCGGAAACACCATATATTTT
>-|TRBJ1-5|TRBV6-5
CASSPLQGNQPQHF
TGTGCCAGCAGCCCTTTACAGGGTAATCAGCCCCAGCATTTT
>-|TRBJ2-5|TRBV9
CASSVAGGVMGETQYF
TGTGCCAGCAGCGTAGCTGGAGGGGTGATGGGAGAGACCCAGTACTTC
>-|TRBJ2-2|TRBV5-1
CASREGAGGNTGELFF
TGCGCCAGCAGGGAAGGAGCGGGCGGAAACACCGGGGAGCTGTTTTTT
>TRBD1|TRBJ2-7|TRBV2
CASSRDRIYEQYF
TGTGCCAGCAGCCGGGACAGGATCTACGAGCAGTACTTC
>TRBD2|TRBJ2-1|TRBV5-1
CASSFTGGSYNEQFF
TGCGCCAGCAGCTTTACGGGGGGCTCCTACAATGAGCAGTTCTTC
>-|TRBJ1-2|TRBV28
CASSFPQGSANYGYTF
TGTGCCAGCAGTTTCCCGCAGGGGTCAGCTAACTATGGCTACACCTTC
>TRBD1|TRBJ1-2|TRBV6-5
CASSSRDSLFRGGYTF
TGTGCCAGCAGTTCCCGGGACAGCTTGTTCCGGGGAGGCTACACCTTC
>TRBD1|TRBJ2-7|TRBV5-1
CASSGGQGGSYEQYF
TGCGCCAGCAGCGGGGGACAGGGGGGCTCCTACGAGCAGTACTTC
>-|TRBJ2-7|TRBV10-3
CAISQTGVYEQYF
TGTGCCATCAGCCAGACAGGTGTTTACGAGCAGTACTTC
>-|TRBJ2-7|TRBV14
CASSPRVLSEQYF
TGTGCCAGCAGCCCCAGGGTACTGAGCGAGCAGTACTTC
>TRBD1|TRBJ1-6|TRBV4-3
CASSTTRGPDSPLHF
TGCGCCAGCAGCACCACCAGGGGGCCGGATTCACCCCTCCACTTT